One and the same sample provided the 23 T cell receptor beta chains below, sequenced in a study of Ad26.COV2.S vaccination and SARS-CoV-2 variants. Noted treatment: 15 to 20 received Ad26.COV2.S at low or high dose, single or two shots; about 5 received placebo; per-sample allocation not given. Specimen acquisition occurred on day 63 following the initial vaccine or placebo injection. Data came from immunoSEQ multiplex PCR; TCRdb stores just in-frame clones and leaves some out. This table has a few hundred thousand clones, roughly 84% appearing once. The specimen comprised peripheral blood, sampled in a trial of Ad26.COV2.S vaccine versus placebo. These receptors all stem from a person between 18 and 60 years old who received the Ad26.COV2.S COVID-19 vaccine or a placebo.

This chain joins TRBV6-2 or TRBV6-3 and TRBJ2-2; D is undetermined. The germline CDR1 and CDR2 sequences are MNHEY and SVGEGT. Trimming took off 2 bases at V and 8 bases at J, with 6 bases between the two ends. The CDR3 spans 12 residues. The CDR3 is CASSYGLGELFF. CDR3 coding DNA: TGTGCCAGCAGTTACGGGTTGGGGGAGCTGTTTTTT.

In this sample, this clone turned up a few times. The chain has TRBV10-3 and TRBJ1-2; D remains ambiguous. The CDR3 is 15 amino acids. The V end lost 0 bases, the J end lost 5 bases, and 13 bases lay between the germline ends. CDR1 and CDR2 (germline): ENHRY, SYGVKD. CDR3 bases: TGTGCCATCAGTGAGTCGGGCAGTCTGGCGTATGGCTACACCTTC. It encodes CAISESGSLAYGYTF.

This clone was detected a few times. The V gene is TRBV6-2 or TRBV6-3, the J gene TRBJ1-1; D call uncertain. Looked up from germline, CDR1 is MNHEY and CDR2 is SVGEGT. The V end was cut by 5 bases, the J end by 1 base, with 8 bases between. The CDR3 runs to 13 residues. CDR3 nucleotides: TGTGCCAGCAGTAAGAGGGAGAACACTGAAGCTTTCTTT. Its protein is CASSKRENTEAFF.

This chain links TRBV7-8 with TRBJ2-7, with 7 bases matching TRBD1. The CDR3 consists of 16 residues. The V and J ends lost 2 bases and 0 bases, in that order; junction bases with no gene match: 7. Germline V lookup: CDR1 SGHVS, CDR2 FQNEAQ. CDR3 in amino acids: CASSLRTGLTSYEQYF. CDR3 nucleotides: TGTGCCAGCAGCTTAAGGACAGGACTCACCTCCTACGAGCAGTACTTC.

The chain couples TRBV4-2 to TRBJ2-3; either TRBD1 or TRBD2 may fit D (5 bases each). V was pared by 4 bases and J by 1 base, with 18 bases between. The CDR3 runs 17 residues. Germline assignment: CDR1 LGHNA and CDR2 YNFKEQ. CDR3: CASSPNWGQGGTDTQYF. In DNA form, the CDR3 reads TGTGCCAGCAGCCCCAATTGGGGTCAGGGAGGCACAGATACGCAGTATTTT.

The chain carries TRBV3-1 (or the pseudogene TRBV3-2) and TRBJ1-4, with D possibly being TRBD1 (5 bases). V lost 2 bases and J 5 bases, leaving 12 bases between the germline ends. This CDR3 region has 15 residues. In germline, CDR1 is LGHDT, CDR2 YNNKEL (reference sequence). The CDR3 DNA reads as TGTGCCAGCAGCCAATCGACGGGGGTCAATGAAAAACTGTTTTTT. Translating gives CASSQSTGVNEKLFF.

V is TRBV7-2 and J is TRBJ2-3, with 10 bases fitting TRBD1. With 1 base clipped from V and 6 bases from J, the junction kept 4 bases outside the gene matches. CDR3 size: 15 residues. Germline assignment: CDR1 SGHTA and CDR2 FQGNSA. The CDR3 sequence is CASSLGRTGGDTQYF. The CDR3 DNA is TGTGCCAGCAGCTTAGGACGGACAGGGGGGGATACGCAGTATTTT.

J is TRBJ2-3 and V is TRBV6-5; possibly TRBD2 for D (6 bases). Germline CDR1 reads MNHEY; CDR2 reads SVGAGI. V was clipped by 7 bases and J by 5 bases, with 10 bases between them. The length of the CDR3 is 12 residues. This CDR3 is CASNAGLDTQYF. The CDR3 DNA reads TGTGCCAGCAATGCGGGGTTAGATACGCAGTATTTT.

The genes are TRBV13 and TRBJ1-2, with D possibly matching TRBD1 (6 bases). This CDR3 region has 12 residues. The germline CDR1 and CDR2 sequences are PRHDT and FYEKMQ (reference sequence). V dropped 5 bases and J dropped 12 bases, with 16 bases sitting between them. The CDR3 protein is CASSEQGLPDTF. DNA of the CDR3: TGTGCCAGCAGCGAACAGGGACTCCCGGACACCTTC.

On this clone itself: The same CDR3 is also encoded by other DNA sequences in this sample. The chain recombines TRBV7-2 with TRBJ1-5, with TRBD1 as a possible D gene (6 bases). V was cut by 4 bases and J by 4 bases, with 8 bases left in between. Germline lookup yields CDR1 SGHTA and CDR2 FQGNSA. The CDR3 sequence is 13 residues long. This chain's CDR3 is CASSSRGNQPQHF. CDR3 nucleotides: TGTGCCAGCAGCTCCAGGGGTAATCAGCCCCAGCATTTT. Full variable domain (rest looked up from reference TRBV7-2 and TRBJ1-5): GAGVSQSPSNKVTEKGKDVELRCDPISGHTALYWYRQSLGQGLEFLIYFQGNSAPDKSGLPSDRFSAERTGGSVSTLTIQRTQQEDSAVYLCASSSRGNQPQHFGDGTRLSIL.

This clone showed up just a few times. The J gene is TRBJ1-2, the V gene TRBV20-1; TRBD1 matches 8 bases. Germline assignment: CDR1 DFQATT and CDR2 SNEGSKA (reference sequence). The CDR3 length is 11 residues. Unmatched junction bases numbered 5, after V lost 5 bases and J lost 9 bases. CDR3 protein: CSAYRQGSYTF. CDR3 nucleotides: TGCAGTGCTTATCGACAGGGGAGCTACACCTTC.

CDR3 in DNA: TGTGCCACCTTAGTTTCAGGGCCTATTGATGGCTACACCTTC. It yields the protein CATLVSGPIDGYTF. The chain is built from TRBV28 and TRBJ1-2; maybe TRBD1 (5 bases). The CDR3 totals 14 residues. Germline CDR1 reads MDHEN; CDR2 reads SYDVKM. Trimming shortened V by 10 bases and J by 6 bases, and 21 bases separated the two germline ends.

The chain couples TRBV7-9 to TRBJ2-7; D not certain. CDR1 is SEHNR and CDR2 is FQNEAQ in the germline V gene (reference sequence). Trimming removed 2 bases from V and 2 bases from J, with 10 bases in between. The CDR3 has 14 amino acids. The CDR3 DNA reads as TGTGCCAGCAGCTTATTGGGCAGCACCTACGAGCAGTACTTC. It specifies CASSLLGSTYEQYF.

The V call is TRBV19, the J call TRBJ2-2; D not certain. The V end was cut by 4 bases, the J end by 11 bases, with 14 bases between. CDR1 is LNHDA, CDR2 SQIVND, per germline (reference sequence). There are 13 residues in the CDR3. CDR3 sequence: CASSTELAEELFF. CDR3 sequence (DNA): TGTGCCAGTAGTACAGAGTTGGCAGAAGAGCTGTTTTTT.

DNA for the CDR3: TGTGCCAGCAGCCAAGTGTCGGGGGCGGATGAGCAGTTCTTC. The encoded protein is CASSQVSGADEQFF. This chain joins TRBV4-2 and TRBJ2-1, with D perhaps matching TRBD1 or TRBD2 (6 bases each). V was shortened by 1 base and J by 8 bases, with 12 bases between the two germline ends. CDR1 is LGHNA, CDR2 YNFKEQ, per germline. The CDR3 length is 14 residues.

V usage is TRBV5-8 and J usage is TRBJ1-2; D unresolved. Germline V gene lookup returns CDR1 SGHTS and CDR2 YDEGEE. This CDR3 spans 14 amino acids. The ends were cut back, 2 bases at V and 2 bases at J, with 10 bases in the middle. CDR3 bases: TGTGCCAGCAGCTTCGAGCCAGTGAACTATGGCTACACCTTC. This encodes CASSFEPVNYGYTF.

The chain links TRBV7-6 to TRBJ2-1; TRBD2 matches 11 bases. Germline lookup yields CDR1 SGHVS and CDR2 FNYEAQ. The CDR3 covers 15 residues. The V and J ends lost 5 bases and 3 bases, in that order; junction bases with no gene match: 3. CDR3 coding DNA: TGTGCCAGCAGCCCCGGGACTAGCGGCTACAATGAGCAGTTCTTC. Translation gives CASSPGTSGYNEQFF.

The CDR3 DNA reads as TGTGCCAGCAGCTTAATACAGCCCACTTATGGCTACACCTTC. This translates into CASSLIQPTYGYTF. V and J are TRBV7-2 and TRBJ1-2; D uncertain. The V and J ends lost 2 bases and 5 bases respectively, with 12 bases between them. The germline V gene has CDR1 SGHTA and CDR2 FQGNSA. The CDR3 contains 14 residues.

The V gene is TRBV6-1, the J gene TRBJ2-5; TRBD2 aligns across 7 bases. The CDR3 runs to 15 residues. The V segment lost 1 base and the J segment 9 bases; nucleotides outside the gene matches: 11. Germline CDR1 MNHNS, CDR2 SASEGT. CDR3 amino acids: CASSEDYGGWKSQYF. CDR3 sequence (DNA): TGTGCCAGCAGTGAAGATTACGGGGGGTGGAAGTCCCAGTACTTC.

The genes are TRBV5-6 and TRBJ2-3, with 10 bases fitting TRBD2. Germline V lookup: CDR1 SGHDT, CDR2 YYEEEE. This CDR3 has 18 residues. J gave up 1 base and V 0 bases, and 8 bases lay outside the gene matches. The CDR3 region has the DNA TGTGCCAGCAGCTTGGACCCTAGCGGGGGTCTTGGCACAGATACGCAGTATTTT. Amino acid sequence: CASSLDPSGGLGTDTQYF.

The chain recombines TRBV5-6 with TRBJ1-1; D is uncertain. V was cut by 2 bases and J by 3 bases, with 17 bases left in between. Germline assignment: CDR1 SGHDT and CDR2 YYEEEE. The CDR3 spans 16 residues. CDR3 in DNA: TGTGCCAGCAGCTTCCCCCTGGAGAGGGTTTACACTGAAGCTTTCTTT. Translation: CASSFPLERVYTEAFF.

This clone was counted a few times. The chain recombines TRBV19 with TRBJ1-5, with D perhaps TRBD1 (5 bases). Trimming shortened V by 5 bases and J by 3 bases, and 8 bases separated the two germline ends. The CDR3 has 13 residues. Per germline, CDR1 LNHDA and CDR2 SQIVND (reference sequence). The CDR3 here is CASSGGYNQPQHF. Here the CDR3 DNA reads TGTGCCAGTAGTGGGGGATACAATCAGCCCCAGCATTTT.

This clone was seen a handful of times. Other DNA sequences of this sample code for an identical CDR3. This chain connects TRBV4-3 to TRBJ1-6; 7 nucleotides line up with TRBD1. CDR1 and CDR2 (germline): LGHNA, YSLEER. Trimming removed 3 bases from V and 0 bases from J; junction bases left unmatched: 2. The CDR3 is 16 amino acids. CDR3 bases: TGCGCCAGCAGCCAGGACAGGAGCTCCTATAATTCACCCCTCCACTTT. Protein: CASSQDRSSYNSPLHF.